A selection of T cell receptor beta chains follows, all from one sample in a study of shared clonotypes between healthy human individuals. Profiling relied on immunoSEQ multiplex PCR, and the TCRdb table lists in-frame clones only, not all of them. The sample includes about 460,000 clones, more than 70% seen only once; the top ten take 12%. Sequencing was done on a sample of PBMCs. These receptors were taken from a woman aged 40 to 50 in good health. Some clones in this sample may be carry-over from other donors' samples. The CDR3 runs from the conserved cysteine through the conserved F or W. A D gene is named only where the DNA matches it firmly. Some rows mark clone size as missing; the rest say once, few, many or name a class of expanded clone.

few	TRBV7-2	TRBJ2-7	.	TGTGCCAGCAGCTTAGGATGGGGAGTAGAGCAGTACTTC	CASSLGWGVEQYF
.	TRBV7-2	TRBJ2-7	.	TGTGCCAGCAGCTTTCCAAACAGGGTTTGGCCTTACGAGCAGTACTTC	CASSFPNRVWPYEQYF
.	TRBV5-1	TRBJ1-2	TRBD1	TGCGCCAGCAGCTTGGGGGTAGGGGGCGCGAGCTATGGCTACACCTTC	CASSLGVGGASYGYTF
.	TRBV7-9	TRBJ1-2	.	TGTGCCAGCAACTTAGGGTCAAGCGACGGCTACACCTTC	CASNLGSSDGYTF
.	TRBV7-2	TRBJ1-4	TRBD1	TGTGCCAGCAGATCCCAGGGGGCAACTAATGAAAAACTGTTTTTT	CASRSQGATNEKLFF
.	TRBV7-2	TRBJ1-2	.	TGTGCCAGCAGCGGAAGACAGCCTCGCTATGGCTACACCTTC	CASSGRQPRYGYTF
.	TRBV21-1	TRBJ2-1	.	TGTGCCAGCAGACAAGAGCGGGAGTTGAATGAGCAGTTCTTC	CASRQERELNEQFF
many	TRBV15	TRBJ2-1	.	TGTGCCACCAGCAGAGCCCCCGACGCTTCTGAGCAGTTCTTC	CATSRAPDASEQFF
.	TRBV2	TRBJ1-3	.	TGTGCCAGCAGAGCGGACAGCGGAAACACCATATATTTT	CASRADSGNTIYF
.	TRBV7-2	TRBJ2-7	TRBD1	TGTGCCAGCAGCTTCCGACAGGGGTCCTACGAGCAGTACTTC	CASSFRQGSYEQYF
.	TRBV28	TRBJ2-6	.	TGTGCCAGCATCGGGGCAGCTGGGGCCAACGTCCTGACTTTC	CASIGAAGANVLTF
.	TRBV11-2	TRBJ2-7	TRBD2	TGTGCCAGCAGCTTAGGACTAGCGGGAACCTACGAGCAGTACTTC	CASSLGLAGTYEQYF